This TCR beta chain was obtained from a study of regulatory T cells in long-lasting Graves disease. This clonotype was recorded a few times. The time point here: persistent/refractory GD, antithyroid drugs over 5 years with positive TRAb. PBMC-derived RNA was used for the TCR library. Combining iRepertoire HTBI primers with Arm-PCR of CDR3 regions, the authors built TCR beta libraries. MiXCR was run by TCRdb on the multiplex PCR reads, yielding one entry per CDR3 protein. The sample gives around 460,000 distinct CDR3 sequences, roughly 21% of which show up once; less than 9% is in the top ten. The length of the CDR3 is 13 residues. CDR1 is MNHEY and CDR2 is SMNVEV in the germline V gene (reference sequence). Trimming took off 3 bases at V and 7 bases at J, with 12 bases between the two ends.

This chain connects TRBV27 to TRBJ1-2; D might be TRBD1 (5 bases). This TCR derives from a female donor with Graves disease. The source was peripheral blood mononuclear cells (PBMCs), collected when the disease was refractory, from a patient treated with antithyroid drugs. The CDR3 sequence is CASSLGPGGGYTF. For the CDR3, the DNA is TGTGCCAGCAGTTTGGGGCCGGGGGGTGGCTACACCTTC.